The 28 T cell receptor beta chains given below trace back to one sample, sequenced in a study of blood T cell repertoires in COVID-19. The repertoire was sequenced with immunoSEQ multiplex PCR; TCRdb's copy has only in-frame clones and lacks some. The table includes 300,000 to 350,000 clones, around 89% detected once. Sequences were obtained from PBMCs or T cells enriched from blood (not recorded which). The receptors were sampled from a woman aged 18-29 years with acute COVID-19.

The V call is TRBV27, the J call TRBJ2-3, with D possibly being TRBD2 (5 bases). The V gene lost 5 bases and the J gene lost 0 bases, with 18 bases spanning the gap. Germline V CDR1 and CDR2: MNHEY, SMNVEV (reference sequence). This CDR3 comprises 17 residues. The CDR3 sequence: CASSILISGSSTDTQYF. The CDR3 DNA reads as TGTGCCAGCAGTATCCTTATCAGCGGTTCTAGCACAGATACGCAGTATTTT.

The chain has TRBV28 and TRBJ2-7, with 7 bases matching TRBD2. The CDR3 length is 13 residues. Germline values: CDR1 MDHEN, CDR2 SYDVKM. J gave up 4 bases and V 1 base, and 1 base lay outside the gene matches. The CDR3 coding sequence is TGTGCCAGCAGTTTATTGGGGGGGTACGAGCAGTACTTC. Protein product: CASSLLGGYEQYF.

The sample holds a few counts of this clone. CDR3 sequence: CASSHGTGGNTIYF. CDR3 DNA sequence: TGTGCCAGCAGCCACGGGACAGGTGGAAACACCATATATTTT. This sequence joins TRBV13 and TRBJ1-3; 8 bases align to TRBD1. V lost 5 bases, J lost 3 bases, and 3 bases stayed unmatched. Germline loops: CDR1 PRHDT, CDR2 FYEKMQ (reference sequence). CDR3 size: 14 residues.

The chain employs TRBV30 and TRBJ1-5; TRBD1 matches at 7 bases. The germline gives CDR1 GTSNPN, CDR2 SVGIG (reference sequence). J gave up 5 bases and V 2 bases, and 6 bases lay outside the gene matches. This CDR3 is built from 14 residues. CDR3 sequence (DNA): TGTGCCTGGAGTAAGGACAGGAACTATCAGCCCCAGCATTTT. It translates to CAWSKDRNYQPQHF.

This sequence joins TRBV5-6 and TRBJ1-4; 8 nucleotides align to TRBD1. Germline V CDR1 and CDR2: SGHDT, YYEEEE. The CDR3 has 14 amino acids. V shed 5 bases and J 8 bases; nucleotides not matched to a gene: 8. The CDR3 loop is CASRDRQGREKLFF. In DNA form, the CDR3 reads TGTGCCAGCAGAGATCGACAGGGGAGGGAAAAACTGTTTTTT.

This chain connects TRBV10-1 to TRBJ2-1; D possibly corresponds to TRBD2 (5 bases). CDR3 size: 13 residues. Trimming left V 4 bases short and J 4 bases short, with 8 bases between. Germline CDR1 reads WNHNN; CDR2 reads SYGVQD (reference sequence). This chain's CDR3 is CASSVGIYNEQFF. CDR3 DNA: TGCGCCAGCAGTGTCGGGATTTACAATGAGCAGTTCTTC.

The CDR3 DNA is TGTGCCAGCAGCTTAGTGACAGGGGCGGTGAACACTGAAGCTTTCTTT. It yields the protein CASSLVTGAVNTEAFF. V usage is TRBV11-1 and J usage is TRBJ1-1; 8 bases are shared with TRBD1. Per the germline V gene, CDR1 is SGHAT and CDR2 is FQDESV (reference sequence). This CDR3 is 16 amino acids long. The J segment lost 0 bases and the V segment lost 1 base, leaving 4 bases of the junction unmatched.

The CDR3 nucleotides are TGCGCCAGCAGTCAAAGCGGGACAGGGGGTAGGGACACTGAAGCTTTCTTT. Encoded protein: CASSQSGTGGRDTEAFF. This chain connects TRBV23-1 to TRBJ1-1; 11 nucleotides match TRBD1. TRBV23-1 is flagged as an ORF with uncertain function. With 2 bases clipped from V and 3 bases from J, the junction kept 8 bases outside the gene matches. This CDR3 is 17 amino acids long.

V usage is TRBV9 and J usage is TRBJ2-1; D perhaps matches TRBD2 (6 bases). The CDR3 is 15 residues long. Germline V gene lookup returns CDR1 SGDLS and CDR2 YYNGEE. Trimming removed 0 bases from V and 7 bases from J, with 14 bases in between. The CDR3 DNA follows: TGTGCCAGCAGCGTAGCCCCCGGGAGAAGAAATGAGCAGTTCTTC. Its translation: CASSVAPGRRNEQFF.

The chain has TRBV19 and TRBJ1-3; D ambiguous. This CDR3 has 17 amino acids. V dropped 0 bases and J dropped 9 bases, with 21 bases sitting between them. Germline CDR1 LNHDA, CDR2 SQIVND (reference sequence). The CDR3 bases are TGTGCCAGTAGTATAGAAATTGGACTTACCTCCCTCGGCACCATATATTTT. Translation: CASSIEIGLTSLGTIYF.

This clone was detected once. The V and J genes are TRBV19 and TRBJ1-1; no clear D gene. Germline V CDR1 and CDR2: LNHDA, SQIVND (reference sequence). V lost 5 bases, J lost 3 bases, and 13 bases lay in between. The CDR3 has 14 residues. CDR3 nucleotide sequence: TGTGCCAGTAGTCGATCAGGTTCGGACACTGAAGCTTTCTTT. It is translated as CASSRSGSDTEAFF.

This chain links TRBV19 with TRBJ1-1; 9 bases match TRBD1. After removal of 5 bases from V and 4 bases from J, the junction contained 17 bases not matched to a gene. Germline values: CDR1 LNHDA, CDR2 SQIVND (reference sequence). This CDR3 is 18 amino acids long. In DNA form, the CDR3 reads TGTGCCAGTAGTTCCCGATGGGACAGGGAGCGTACTGGCACTGAAGCTTTCTTT. It encodes CASSSRWDRERTGTEAFF.

V usage is TRBV6-5 and J usage is TRBJ1-5, with D tentatively TRBD1 (5 bases). This CDR3 is 14 amino acids long. Germline loops: CDR1 MNHEY, CDR2 SVGAGI. With 0 bases removed from V and 4 bases from J, the gap between germline ends came to 7 bases. The DNA for the CDR3 is TGTGCCAGCAGTTACTCTCCAGGGAATCAGCCCCAGCATTTT. Amino acids: CASSYSPGNQPQHF.

This clone has just one count. The chain is built from TRBV29-1 and TRBJ1-1; 9 bases align to TRBD1. V lost 8 bases, J lost 0 bases, and 10 bases stayed unmatched. This CDR3 is 15 amino acids long. The germline V gene has CDR1 SQVTM and CDR2 ANQGSEA. The CDR3 nucleotides are TGCAGCACCGAAAGGACAGGGGTCTTGAACACTGAAGCTTTCTTT. Protein: CSTERTGVLNTEAFF.

The chain joins TRBV2 to TRBJ2-5, with D possibly TRBD1 on 6 matching bases. The V end lost 1 base, the J end lost 7 bases, and 16 bases lay between the germline ends. The CDR3 is 15 amino acids. In germline, CDR1 is SNHLY, CDR2 FYNNEI. The CDR3 sequence is CASSEGRGKGGTQYF. Written as DNA, the CDR3 is TGTGCCAGCAGTGAAGGCAGGGGAAAAGGCGGGACCCAGTACTTC.

The V gene is TRBV11-2, the J gene TRBJ1-2; TRBD1 is a possible D gene (5 bases). Germline CDR1 SGHAT, CDR2 FQNNGV. The CDR3 totals 17 residues. Trimming cost V 7 bases and J 1 base, with 22 bases left between them. The CDR3 nucleotides read TGTGCCAGCACCCTGGGGCAGAATCCCCCGCTTAACTATGGCTACACCTTC. It specifies CASTLGQNPPLNYGYTF.

The V gene is TRBV4-1, the J gene TRBJ2-7, with 11 bases that match TRBD2. Germline V CDR1 and CDR2: MGHRA, YSYEKL. This CDR3 is built from 15 residues. V trimming: 3 bases; J trimming: 2 bases; junction bases outside the gene matches: 3. This CDR3 reads CASSQPTSGTYEQYF. CDR3 sequence (DNA): TGCGCCAGCAGCCAGCCGACTAGCGGGACCTACGAGCAGTACTTC.

This clone appeared a single time. The chain uses TRBV5-1 and TRBJ2-5, with a possible D match to TRBD1 (5 bases). The V and J ends lost 9 bases and 2 bases respectively, with 20 bases between them. The V gene's germline CDR1 is SGHRS and CDR2 YFSETQ. The CDR3 covers 15 residues. DNA of the CDR3: TGCGCCAACGACGAAGACAGTGAACGACAAGAGACCCAGTACTTC. Protein: CANDEDSERQETQYF.

The V gene is TRBV28, the J gene TRBJ1-4; no clear D gene. The CDR3 sequence is 12 residues long. The germline V gene has CDR1 MDHEN and CDR2 SYDVKM. V was shortened by 8 bases and J by 4 bases, with 8 bases between the two germline ends. The CDR3 coding sequence is TGTGCCAGCCGTCGTAGTAATGAAAAACTGTTTTTT. This sequence encodes CASRRSNEKLFF.

The V gene is TRBV19, the J gene TRBJ1-5; a weak D match, TRBD1 (5 bases). Germline lookup yields CDR1 LNHDA and CDR2 SQIVND (reference sequence). V was shortened by 3 bases and J by 3 bases, with 9 bases between the two germline ends. The CDR3 is 14 amino acids. The CDR3 DNA sequence: TGTGCCAGTAGTATCTCCAGGGCCAATCAGCCCCAGCATTTT. This translates into CASSISRANQPQHF.

This clone was counted once. The CDR3 sequence: CASSIDRLGQVQETQYF. The CDR3, as DNA: TGTGCCAGTAGTATAGATCGGCTGGGCCAAGTCCAAGAGACCCAGTACTTC. The chain joins TRBV19 to TRBJ2-5, with D uncertain. Trimming stripped 0 bases from V and 1 base from J, with 15 bases between. In germline, CDR1 is LNHDA, CDR2 SQIVND (reference sequence). The CDR3 sequence is 17 residues long.

J is TRBJ1-2 and V is TRBV6-5, with no clear D. CDR3 length equals 13 residues. Trimming took 6 bases from V and 4 from J, leaving 12 bases between them. Germline CDR1 MNHEY, CDR2 SVGAGI. CDR3 residues: CASRSDMGYGYTF. In nucleotides, the CDR3 is TGTGCCAGCAGATCCGACATGGGCTATGGCTACACCTTC.

The chain has TRBV4-2 and TRBJ1-2; TRBD1 aligns across 8 bases. This CDR3 has 14 amino acids. The V and J ends lost 3 bases and 2 bases, in that order; junction bases with no gene match: 2. Germline CDR1 LGHNA, CDR2 YNFKEQ. For the CDR3, the DNA is TGTGCCAGCAGCCAGACAGGGGCCAACTATGGCTACACCTTC. Residues: CASSQTGANYGYTF.

The J gene is TRBJ1-5, the V gene TRBV3-1 (or the pseudogene TRBV3-2); tentative D call: TRBD1 (6 bases). The germline gives CDR1 LGHDT, CDR2 YNNKEL (reference sequence). This CDR3 is built from 17 residues. Between the trimmed V and J ends, which lost 6 bases and 2 bases, there was a span of 20 bases. The CDR3 DNA is TGTGCCAGCAGTCCCAGACTTACTTACAGGGGCAATCAGCCCCAGCATTTT. This gives the protein CASSPRLTYRGNQPQHF.

The rearrangement uses TRBV3-1 (or the pseudogene TRBV3-2) and TRBJ1-2, with 7 bases matching TRBD1. Germline CDR1 and CDR2: LGHDT and YNNKEL (reference sequence). Trimming took 4 bases from V and 2 from J; bases not matched to a gene: 7. This CDR3 is built from 15 residues. CDR3 nucleotides: TGTGCCAGCAGCCGTAGACAGGGAAGCAACTATGGCTACACCTTC. It specifies CASSRRQGSNYGYTF.

The chain links TRBV28 to TRBJ2-1; D not resolved. V lost 1 base to trimming and J lost 1 base, with 11 bases between them. The CDR3 runs to 16 residues. Germline loops: CDR1 MDHEN, CDR2 SYDVKM. Here the CDR3 DNA reads TGTGCCAGCAGTTTATATGGGCTATCATCCTACAATGAGCAGTTCTTC. This codes for CASSLYGLSSYNEQFF.

The chain joins TRBV2 to TRBJ2-1, with D tentatively TRBD2 (5 bases). The V end lost 7 bases, the J end lost 8 bases, and 15 bases lay between the germline ends. There are 13 residues in the CDR3. Germline CDR1 and CDR2: SNHLY and FYNNEI. The CDR3 DNA is TGTGCCAGCACCATGAAGAGGGTGGATGAGCAGTTCTTC. Protein product: CASTMKRVDEQFF. The whole variable domain, remainder taken from reference TRBV2 and TRBJ2-1, is EPEVTQTPSHQVTQMGQEVILRCVPISNHLYFYWYRQILGQKVEFLVSFYNNEISEKSEIFDDQFSVERPDGSNFTLKIRSTKLEDSAMYFCASTMKRVDEQFFGPGTRLTVL.

The chain links TRBV18 to TRBJ1-1, with 8 bases aligning to TRBD1. The V and J ends lost 8 bases and 4 bases, in that order; junction bases with no gene match: 3. Germline V CDR1 and CDR2: KGHSH, LQKENI. The CDR3 length is 12 residues. CDR3 coding DNA: TGTGCCAGCGGCGACAGGGGCACTGAAGCTTTCTTT. Protein product: CASGDRGTEAFF. Combining the CDR3 with reference TRBV18 and TRBJ1-1 gives the whole variable domain NAGVMQNPRHLVRRRGQEARLRCSPMKGHSHVYWYRQLPEEGLKFMVYLQKENIIDESGMPKERFSAEFPKEGPSILRIQQVVRGDSAAYFCASGDRGTEAFFGQGTRLTVV.